What follows are 27 T cell receptor beta chains derived from one specimen sequenced in a study of T cells in Graves' hyperthyroidism and ophthalmopathy. The TCR beta CDR3 regions underwent amplification using RNA transcripts as the source. HTBI primers were used for first-round RT-PCR of the TCR CDR3. TCRdb fed the multiplex PCR reads into MiXCR, producing one record per CDR3 protein. The top ten hold roughly 3.3% of the sample, which has about 610,000 distinct CDR3 sequences, around 15% seen once. The sample was blood. These receptors were obtained from a woman aged 40-49 years with Graves' ophthalmopathy.

This clonotype was detected a few times. This chain joins TRBV27 and TRBJ1-6; D gene ambiguous. Trimming took 5 bases from V and 11 from J, leaving 13 bases between them. The CDR3 contains 13 residues. Per the germline V gene, CDR1 is MNHEY and CDR2 is SMNVEV (reference sequence). The CDR3 region has the DNA TGTGCCAGCAGTCCGCAGACTGCCGCACCCCTCCACTTT. Its translation is CASSPQTAAPLHF.

This clonotype was recorded many times. This rearrangement joins TRBV20-1 to TRBJ1-1; a weak D match, TRBD1 (5 bases). The length of the CDR3 is 13 residues. V dropped 3 bases and J dropped 5 bases, with 13 bases sitting between them. CDR1 and CDR2 (germline): DFQATT, SNEGSKA (reference sequence). CDR3: CSARVKSGTEAFF. DNA of the CDR3: TGCAGTGCTAGGGTGAAATCAGGGACTGAAGCTTTCTTT.

This clonotype was picked up many times. The CDR3 region has the DNA TGTGCCTTGCAAAGCCTTGGCGAGCAGTACTTC. It encodes CALQSLGEQYF. The chain couples TRBV30 to TRBJ2-7, with D unresolved. The CDR3 runs 11 residues. Germline V gene data show CDR1 as GTSNPN and CDR2 as SVGIG (reference sequence). V was cut by 7 bases and J by 6 bases, with 13 bases left in between.

This clonotype appeared a few times. CDR3 DNA sequence: TGTGCCTGGAGTGTAGACCGGACAGGGGGCCCTTCTGGGGCCAACGTCCTGACTTTC. This encodes CAWSVDRTGGPSGANVLTF. The chain couples TRBV30 to TRBJ2-6; 11 bases align to TRBD1. V shed 0 bases, J shed 1 base, and the junction held 8 bases outside the gene matches. Germline lookup yields CDR1 GTSNPN and CDR2 SVGIG (reference sequence). This CDR3 contains 19 residues.

This clonotype turned up a few times. The chain is built from TRBV15 and TRBJ2-5; 7 nucleotides match TRBD1. V lost 1 base, J lost 4 bases, and 3 bases stayed unmatched. The CDR3 runs to 14 residues. Germline CDR1 is LNHNV and CDR2 is YYDKDF (reference sequence). The CDR3 is CATSRGQGGETQYF. The CDR3 nucleotides read TGTGCCACCAGCAGAGGACAGGGCGGAGAGACCCAGTACTTC.

The chain employs TRBV7-3 and TRBJ2-1; D possibly corresponds to TRBD2 (5 bases). This CDR3 spans 19 amino acids. Germline V gives CDR1 SGHTA, CDR2 FQGTGA. V lost 2 bases to trimming and J lost 0 bases, with 20 bases between them. The CDR3 sequence is CASSLVAGEGKSSYNEQFF. The DNA of the CDR3 is TGTGCCAGCAGCTTAGTAGCTGGTGAGGGCAAAAGCTCCTACAATGAGCAGTTCTTC.

The DNA of the CDR3 is TGTGCCAGCAGCGTAGTGAGCGGGGGGGCGGCAGATACGCAGTATTTT. It translates to CASSVVSGGAADTQYF. J is TRBJ2-3 and V is TRBV9; 10 nucleotides match TRBD2. CDR1 SGDLS and CDR2 YYNGEE come from the germline V gene. Trimming at V came to 0 bases and at J to 4 bases, leaving 5 bases not matched to a gene. The CDR3 has 16 residues.

CDR3 bases: TGTGCCAGCACTGGAGGGCTTATGGGCGGGGAGCTGTTTTTT. Translation gives CASTGGLMGGELFF. This rearrangement joins TRBV9 to TRBJ2-2; the D gene is possibly TRBD2 (6 bases). V was clipped by 6 bases and J by 7 bases, with 16 bases between them. Germline CDR1 SGDLS, CDR2 YYNGEE. The CDR3 contains 14 residues.

This clonotype was detected only a few times. This chain links TRBV3-1 with TRBJ1-2; the D gene is possibly TRBD1 (6 bases). With 1 base removed from V and 4 bases from J, the gap between germline ends came to 13 bases. Germline-derived CDR1 and CDR2 are LGHDT and YNNKEL (reference sequence). The CDR3 consists of 15 residues. The CDR3 coding sequence is TGTGCCAGCAGCCAAGTCGGAGGGGGGTCCTATGGCTACACCTTC. Amino acids: CASSQVGGGSYGYTF.

This clonotype has at least ten counts. The J gene is TRBJ2-3, the V gene TRBV18; 9 positions match TRBD2. CDR1 KGHSH and CDR2 LQKENI come from the germline V gene. Trimming removed 3 bases from V and 4 bases from J; junction bases left unmatched: 5. The CDR3 has 15 amino acids. The CDR3 region has the DNA TGTGCCAGCTCACCCCCGGGACTAGCACCAGATACGCAGTATTTT. It is translated as CASSPPGLAPDTQYF.

This clonotype has more than one count but fewer than ten. The genes are TRBV3-1 and TRBJ1-2, with a weak D call TRBD1 (5 bases). CDR1 and CDR2 from the germline V gene are LGHDT and YNNKEL (reference sequence). The CDR3 is 14 amino acids. The V end lost 4 bases, the J end lost 2 bases, and 11 bases lay between the germline ends. For the CDR3, the DNA is TGTGCCAGCAGCCGCTCGGGACCCAACTATGGCTACACCTTC. Protein: CASSRSGPNYGYTF. The full variable domain, in which reference TRBV3-1 and TRBJ1-2 provide the parts outside the CDR3, is DTAVSQTPKYLVTQMGNDKSIKCEQNLGHDTMYWYKQDSKKFLKIMFSYNNKELIINETVPNRFSPKSPDKAHLNLHINSLELGDSAVYFCASSRSGPNYGYTFGSGTRLTVV.

This clonotype was found once. The chain joins TRBV4-2 to TRBJ1-2; D is perhaps TRBD1 (5 bases). The ends were cut back, 0 bases at V and 4 bases at J, with 18 bases in the middle. Germline V gene sequence: CDR1 LGHNA, CDR2 YNFKEQ. The CDR3 has 17 amino acids. CDR3 bases: TGTGCCAGCAGCCAAGAGCGCTTCGGGCAGGGAATCTATGGCTACACCTTC. Translating gives CASSQERFGQGIYGYTF.

This clonotype turned up a few times. The chain is built from TRBV6-2 or TRBV6-3 and TRBJ2-7; TRBD1 matches at 8 bases. The CDR3 covers 13 residues. V shed 6 bases and J 8 bases; nucleotides not matched to a gene: 9. Germline V gene sequence: CDR1 MNHEY, CDR2 SVGEGT. CDR3 residues: CASRTGTGYKQYF. CDR3 bases: TGTGCCAGCAGAACCGGGACAGGCTATAAGCAGTACTTC.

This chain links TRBV6-5 with TRBJ1-1, with D possibly TRBD1 on 5 matching bases. Trimming left V 4 bases short and J 7 bases short, with 19 bases between. The germline V gene has CDR1 MNHEY and CDR2 SVGAGI. The CDR3 contains 15 residues. The CDR3 here is CASSWGGGLVHEAFF. The CDR3 DNA reads TGTGCCAGCAGTTGGGGGGGGGGGTTGGTTCATGAAGCTTTCTTT.

The chain couples TRBV7-8 to TRBJ2-5, with 8 positions matching TRBD1. Trimming removed 0 bases from V and 5 bases from J; junction bases left unmatched: 8. CDR1 is SGHVS, CDR2 FQNEAQ, per germline. The CDR3 covers 16 residues. CDR3 bases: TGTGCCAGCAGCTTAGCTGTGACAGGGGCGAGGGAGACCCAGTACTTC. It specifies CASSLAVTGARETQYF.

This clonotype was seen many times. The gene calls are TRBV18 and TRBJ2-5; D might be TRBD2 (6 bases). Trimming took off 6 bases at V and 2 bases at J, with 10 bases between the two ends. CDR3 length equals 13 residues. Germline-derived CDR1 and CDR2 are KGHSH and LQKENI. CDR3 coding DNA: TGTGCCAGCTCCCGGACTATTCAAGAGACCCAGTACTTC. It specifies CASSRTIQETQYF.

This clonotype was counted many times. This sequence joins TRBV27 and TRBJ2-3; D unresolved. Per germline, CDR1 MNHEY and CDR2 SMNVEV (reference sequence). V was pared by 4 bases and J by 6 bases, with 8 bases between. The CDR3 extends over 12 amino acids. CDR3 DNA: TGTGCCAGCAGTTACAATGCGGATACGCAGTATTTT. Its protein product is CASSYNADTQYF.

The DNA of the CDR3 is TGTGCCAGCAGCGTAGCTCCTGGGGGCGCCGGGGAGCTGTTTTTT. Translation: CASSVAPGGAGELFF. This sequence joins TRBV9 and TRBJ2-2, with a possible D match to TRBD1 (6 bases). This CDR3 is built from 15 residues. The ends were cut back, 0 bases at V and 6 bases at J, with 12 bases in the middle. Germline lookup yields CDR1 SGDLS and CDR2 YYNGEE.

This clonotype was counted many times. The chain joins TRBV12-3 or TRBV12-4 to TRBJ2-7; a possible D gene is TRBD2 (5 bases). The germline V and J ends were trimmed by 3 bases and 2 bases, with 11 bases remaining between them. The CDR3 has 14 amino acids. Here the CDR3 DNA reads TGTGCCAGCAGTTTGCAGTCGGGGACCTACGAGCAGTACTTC. It is translated as CASSLQSGTYEQYF.

This clonotype was counted at least ten times. This chain links TRBV2 with TRBJ2-1; TRBD2 matches 11 bases. Trimming at V came to 5 bases and at J to 0 bases, leaving 12 bases not matched to a gene. This CDR3 is 19 amino acids long. CDR1 and CDR2 (germline): SNHLY, FYNNEI. CDR3 sequence reads: CASSPWTSGHSSSYNEQFF. The DNA of the CDR3 is TGTGCCAGCAGTCCTTGGACTAGCGGGCATTCGAGCTCCTACAATGAGCAGTTCTTC.

A few counts support this clonotype. V and J are TRBV6-1 and TRBJ1-1; 8 nucleotides agree with TRBD1. The CDR3 has 15 residues. CDR1 is MNHNS and CDR2 is SASEGT in the germline V gene. Losses at the gene ends were 7 bases for V and 5 bases for J; bases not matched to a gene: 12. The CDR3 nucleotides read TGTGCCAGCATCACAGGACAGGGTATTAAGACTGAAGCTTTCTTT. Translated, it gives CASITGQGIKTEAFF.

Remarks on this clonotype: Since a much larger clone is just one base distant, this may be a read error. The chain has TRBV6-2 or TRBV6-3 and TRBJ2-6; weak D call: TRBD1 (5 bases). This CDR3 contains 16 residues. CDR1 is MNHEY and CDR2 is SVGEGT in the germline V gene. The DNA of the CDR3 is TGTGCCAGCAGTCCTACAGTTTCCTCTGGGGCCAACGTCCTGGCTTTC. Translation: CASSPTVSSGANVLAF.

This clonotype occurred many times. The V gene is TRBV28, the J gene TRBJ1-2; 7 bases agree with TRBD1. Germline CDR1 and CDR2: MDHEN and SYDVKM. The CDR3 is made up of 14 amino acids. Trimming took 6 bases from V and 2 from J; bases not matched to a gene: 6. In DNA form, the CDR3 reads TGTGCCAGCAGAGCGACAGGGATAAACTATGGCTACACCTTC. Protein: CASRATGINYGYTF.

V and J are TRBV20-1 and TRBJ2-5; 7 bases fit TRBD1. Germline V gene data show CDR1 as DFQATT and CDR2 as SNEGSKA (reference sequence). The CDR3 spans 13 residues. Trimming removed 2 bases from V and 4 bases from J; junction bases left unmatched: 4. The CDR3 here is CSARPGGIETQYF. CDR3 coding DNA: TGCAGTGCTAGACCAGGGGGAATAGAGACCCAGTACTTC.

With regard to this clonotype: This clone may be a read error of a much larger clone one base away. The chain links TRBV6-5 to TRBJ2-7, with D tentatively TRBD1 or TRBD2 (5 bases each). The end of the DNA fits TRBJ2-1 better, so the J call may be wrong. Germline V CDR1 and CDR2: MNHEY, SVGAGI. This CDR3 comprises 15 residues. CDR3 in amino acids: CASSYSESGTYEQFF. In DNA, the CDR3 is TGTGCCAGCAGTTACTCCGAATCAGGGACCTACGAGCAGTTCTTC.

The gene calls are TRBV30 and TRBJ1-5; maybe TRBD1 (5 bases). V lost 4 bases and J 4 bases, leaving 14 bases between the germline ends. The germline CDR1 and CDR2 sequences are GTSNPN and SVGIG (reference sequence). The length of the CDR3 is 14 residues. This chain's CDR3 is CAWKVAGRNQPQHF. The CDR3 nucleotides read TGTGCCTGGAAGGTGGCGGGGCGGAATCAGCCCCAGCATTTT.

The chain joins TRBV12-3 or TRBV12-4 to TRBJ2-7; TRBD1 matches 9 bases. The CDR3 extends over 13 amino acids. The V gene end was trimmed by 5 bases and the J gene end by 6 bases; junction bases not matched to a gene: 5. The CDR3 bases are TGTGCCAGCAGTCGGGACAGGGCTTTCGAGCAGTACTTC. As protein: CASSRDRAFEQYF.